This TCR beta chain was captured by sequencing in a study of blood T cells in healthy people across ages (dated by TCRdb to about 2015). With regard to the full study: In model experiments, roughly one uniquely barcoded TCR beta cDNA molecule per two T cells was captured by template switching. The study measured age-related changes in TCR beta repertoire diversity using deep sequencing normalized with unique cDNA molecular identifiers. The donors were split into four age groups: young (average about 16 years), middle-aged (about 40), aged (more than 60) and long-lived (over 80). To avoid experimental bias, donors of different ages were randomly spread across the sequencing lanes. Two additional independent replicas of 1 million unique cDNA reads from the same blood draw were analyzed for two donors (one aged 18 to 29 and one aged 80 or older). The full study reports these points: Estimates of total diversity from one million sequenced T cells were regarded as lower bounds and underestimates. Since profiling was done on bulk unsorted PBMCs, naive and antigen-experienced compartments could not be conclusively compared. The percentage of naive T cells measured by flow cytometry correlated strongly with observed TCR beta diversity. Compared with the aged group, the long-lived group had more naive CD4+ T cells, fewer expanded clones and increased TCR diversity, a pattern suggesting age selection. Because donor CMV infection status was unknown, age-related changes in expanded clonotypes were potentially confounded. Observed TCR beta diversity per million T cells fell roughly linearly with age, and a significant reduction was already apparent by age around 40.

The donors were 40 or so Caucasian individuals from Russia, aged about 6 to 95 years, who were systemically healthy. Each donor gave ten milliliters of peripheral blood, collected into EDTA-treated Vacutainer tubes. Ficoll-Paque density-gradient centrifugation was used to isolate PBMCs, with at least 6.5 million per sample. Trizol reagent was used to extract total RNA from PBMCs, with at least 5 micrograms per sample. For every donor, flow cytometry on a PBMC aliquot measured the percentage of naive CD45RAhigh/CD27high T cells. The library was built by means of 5' RACE. Sequencing was carried out with an Illumina HiSeq 2500. A second PCR of roughly 6 to 12 cycles was run with a J-beta primer mix and a sample-barcoded 5' primer. A template-switch 5' adaptor carrying 12 random nucleotides introduced a unique molecular identifier onto each TCR beta cDNA molecule. At least 2.5 million CDR3-containing paired-end reads were obtained from each sample. First-strand cDNA was synthesized from all RNA with the Mint cDNA synthesis kit, primed by a TRBC-specific oligonucleotide. Following uracil-DNA glycosylase treatment, a first 18-cycle PCR with universal primers M1SS and BC2_uni_R was performed on all cDNA. For the original study's pipeline: For normalization, 1 million high-quality reads were randomly selected from each sample, with every read carrying a distinct molecular identifier. Reads sharing molecular identifiers were discarded rather than binned into consensus sequences. MiTCR, with a Q25 quality threshold and the strictest error-elimination algorithm, was used for CDR3 identification, clonotype clustering and error correction. A nonparametric unseen species model with Euler transformation was used to estimate lower-bound total TCR beta diversity. The public reads were run again by TCRdb, first through fastp at Q25 and then through MiXCR, and only productive beta chains were kept. Every CDR3 protein is listed once, alongside the most common genes and DNA of its rows. It is TCRdb's table, rather than the study itself, that gives the V and J calls and clone size. The sample records 550,000 to 600,000 distinct CDR3 sequences, 27% of which are singletons. 15% to 20% of the sample belongs to the ten largest clones.

Measured from the cysteine to the phenylalanine, the CDR3 is 13 residues long. CDR3 DNA only is kept here, 39 bases in frame from base 1. Trimming leaves V shorter by 5 bases and J shorter by 5 bases, with the junction holding 3 bases beyond the gene matches. The germline V gene encodes CDR1 SGHTA and CDR2 FQGTGA. In the case of this clonotype: Its specific antigen is unknown. The sample holds no much larger clone one base away, and base qualities are not on file.

The receptor comes from an older woman in good health. The chain uses TRBV7-3 and TRBJ2-5, with 9 bases aligning to TRBD2. Material for sequencing was blood. The CDR3 reads as follows: CASSASGRETQYF. The DNA is as follows: TGTGCCAGCAGCGCGAGCGGGAGGGAGACCCAGTACTTC.